Shown below are 15 T cell receptor beta chains from a single sample sequenced in a study of OX40 agonist ivuxolimab in advanced cancers. TCRdb's copy holds only in-frame clones and misses some; the assay was immunoSEQ multiplex PCR. The table shows around 84,000 clones, with approximately 84% occurring only once. The sequences come from CD4+ or CD8+ T cells sorted from blood, collected in a trial of the OX40 agonist ivuxolimab. These receptors all come from an adult with an advanced solid tumor such as melanoma, head and neck, liver or kidney cancer.

The V gene is TRBV5-8, the J gene TRBJ2-7; unclear D gene. V dropped 0 bases and J dropped 6 bases, with 22 bases sitting between them. The CDR3 is 17 amino acids. CDR1 SGHTS and CDR2 YDEGEE come from the germline V gene. This CDR3 is CASSLERFLGSYTEQYF. The DNA for the CDR3 is TGTGCCAGCAGCTTGGAGAGATTTCTGGGTTCTTACACCGAGCAGTACTTC.

The chain carries TRBV6-6 and TRBJ1-5, with a possible D match to TRBD1 (5 bases). Trimming took 2 bases from V and 8 from J, leaving 13 bases between them. The CDR3 is 14 residues long. Germline CDR1 reads MNHNY; CDR2 reads SVGAGI (reference sequence). The CDR3 coding sequence is TGTGCCAGCAGTTACGGTGGGGGGGTGAAGCCCCAGCATTTT. Translated, it gives CASSYGGGVKPQHF.

The chain has TRBV30 and TRBJ1-2, with D hard to call. The CDR3 totals 15 residues. Germline loops: CDR1 GTSNPN, CDR2 SVGIG (reference sequence). V was pared by 2 bases and J by 4 bases, with 17 bases between. CDR3 residues: CAWSPEEATFYGYTF. The CDR3 DNA reads as TGTGCCTGGAGTCCAGAGGAGGCAACCTTCTATGGCTACACCTTC.

As to this clone: Relative to the germline gene, one junction end is altered; a read error may explain this. The V gene is TRBV6-6, the J gene TRBJ1-2; weak D call: TRBD1 (5 bases). The CDR3 runs to 14 residues. Germline V CDR1 and CDR2: MNHNY, SVGAGI (reference sequence). CDR3 in amino acids: CASSVQPRDYGYTF. The DNA of the CDR3 is TGTGCCAGCAGCGTCCAGCCTAGGGACTACGGCTACACCTTC.

The chain carries TRBV6-5 and TRBJ2-5, with D perhaps matching TRBD2 (5 bases). V gave up 2 bases and J gave up 5 bases, with 12 bases separating them. The germline V gene encodes CDR1 MNHEY and CDR2 SVGAGI. The CDR3 loop spans 14 amino acids. The CDR3 region is CASSYRGQRETQYF. The CDR3, as DNA: TGTGCCAGCAGTTACCGAGGGCAGCGGGAGACCCAGTACTTC.

This chain joins TRBV5-1 and TRBJ2-7; TRBD1 might be the D (5 bases). Germline V gene lookup returns CDR1 SGHRS and CDR2 YFSETQ. CDR3 size: 13 residues. The V and J ends lost 4 bases and 7 bases respectively, with 15 bases between them. CDR3 protein: CASSPGRAGEQYF. CDR3 bases: TGCGCCAGCAGCCCAGGCAGGGCTGGTGAGCAGTACTTC.

This CDR3 reads CASSFLGIGNTIYF. CDR3 nucleotides: TGTGCCAGCAGCTTTTTGGGAATTGGAAACACCATATATTTT. The chain is built from TRBV7-4 and TRBJ1-3; D gene ambiguous. Germline assignment: CDR1 SGHVT and CDR2 SQSDAQ. V gave up 3 bases and J gave up 3 bases, with 9 bases separating them. This CDR3 spans 14 amino acids.

The gene calls are TRBV5-1 and TRBJ1-1; D ambiguous. In germline, CDR1 is SGHRS, CDR2 YFSETQ. The V gene lost 4 bases and the J gene lost 6 bases, with 16 bases spanning the gap. This CDR3 contains 14 residues. The chain's CDR3 is CASSAGGSGAEAFF. The DNA for the CDR3 is TGCGCCAGCAGCGCGGGAGGGTCTGGCGCTGAAGCTTTCTTT.

V and J are TRBV5-1 and TRBJ2-1; 8 bases are shared with TRBD2. V dropped 6 bases and J dropped 1; count of bases not matched to a gene: 6. The CDR3 runs to 15 residues. Germline values: CDR1 SGHRS, CDR2 YFSETQ. CDR3 sequence: CASKAGAGSYNEQFF. CDR3 coding DNA: TGCGCCAGCAAAGCGGGAGCGGGGTCCTACAATGAGCAGTTCTTC.

With regard to this clone: One end of the junction is discordant with germline, which a read error may explain. V is TRBV4-2 and J is TRBJ1-2, with 10 bases matching TRBD1. Germline assignment: CDR1 LGHNA and CDR2 YNFKEQ. There are 16 residues in the CDR3. Here the CDR3 DNA reads TGTGCCGGCAGCCAACAAACCGGGACAGGGGCCTATGGCTACACCTTC. It yields the protein CAGSQQTGTGAYGYTF.

The CDR3 protein is CASSRDRYEQYF. In DNA form, the CDR3 reads TGTGCCAGCAGCCGAGACAGATACGAGCAGTACTTC. The rearrangement joins TRBV2 to TRBJ2-7; possibly TRBD1 for D (5 bases). Germline lookup yields CDR1 SNHLY and CDR2 FYNNEI. CDR3 length equals 12 residues. The V end was cut by 6 bases, the J end by 4 bases, with 10 bases between.

The chain couples TRBV28 to TRBJ2-2; 7 bases fit TRBD1. Germline loops: CDR1 MDHEN, CDR2 SYDVKM. J lost 5 bases, V lost 2 bases, and 2 bases had no gene match. The CDR3 is made up of 14 amino acids. This CDR3 is CASSLAGGTGELFF. The CDR3 bases are TGTGCCAGCAGTTTAGCAGGGGGAACCGGGGAGCTGTTTTTT.

This sequence joins TRBV7-2 and TRBJ1-2; 8 bases are shared with TRBD1. The CDR3 covers 15 residues. The germline V gene encodes CDR1 SGHTA and CDR2 FQGNSA. Trimming cost V 3 bases and J 4 bases; bases outside gene matches: 7. The CDR3 protein is CASSFEGQGGYGYTF. The CDR3 nucleotides read TGTGCCAGCAGCTTCGAAGGACAGGGAGGCTATGGCTACACCTTC.

The chain is built from TRBV2 and TRBJ1-4; D uncertain. This CDR3 has 14 amino acids. Germline V gene sequence: CDR1 SNHLY, CDR2 FYNNEI. With 3 bases removed from V and 5 bases from J, the gap between germline ends came to 10 bases. The CDR3 DNA reads as TGTGCCAGCAGTGACTCTTTGGGGAATGAAAAACTGTTTTTT. Its translation is CASSDSLGNEKLFF.

V gene TRBV19 combines with J gene TRBJ2-5; 9 nucleotides align to TRBD1. After removal of 6 bases from V and 4 bases from J, the junction contained 9 bases not matched to a gene. Germline V gene lookup returns CDR1 LNHDA and CDR2 SQIVND (reference sequence). CDR3 length equals 15 residues. For the CDR3, the DNA is TGTGCCAGTAGCCCGGGACAGGGTTACAGAGAGACCCAGTACTTC. It specifies CASSPGQGYRETQYF.